This is a list of T cell receptor beta chains from one sample in a study of T cells in Graves' hyperthyroidism and ophthalmopathy. TCRdb analysed the multiplex PCR reads with MiXCR anew, one entry per CDR3 protein. The sample shows 550,000 to 800,000 distinct CDR3 sequences, 15% to 20% of them seen only once. The sample comprised blood. The receptors were sampled from a man aged 50 to 60 with Graves' hyperthyroidism. Both conserved end residues are part of each CDR3. A D gene is named only where the DNA matches it firmly. Part of the rows lack a size; the others show once, few, many or a class for expanded clones.

CSAGAGAQPGETQYF | TGCAGTGCTGGGGCGGGGGCCCAACCCGGAGAGACCCAGTACTTC | TRBJ2-5 | - | TRBV20-1 | many
CASSFLGWSQDEQYF | TGCGCCAGCAGCTTTCTGGGCTGGTCCCAAGACGAGCAGTACTTC | TRBJ2-7 | - | TRBV5-1 | -
CASSNRVTGELFF | TGCGCCAGCAGCAACAGGGTTACCGGGGAGCTGTTTTTT | TRBJ2-2 | - | TRBV5-1 | -
CACNHLERGGLTDTQYF | TGTGCCTGCAACCATTTGGAGCGAGGGGGTCTAACAGATACGCAGTATTTT | TRBJ2-3 | - | TRBV30 | many
CATDLNRGNTEAFF | TGTGCCACCGATTTGAATAGGGGGAACACTGAAGCTTTCTTT | TRBJ1-1 | - | TRBV6-1 | many
CASSIQTSSYNEQFF | TGTGCCAGTAGTATACAGACGAGCTCCTACAATGAGCAGTTCTTC | TRBJ2-1 | - | TRBV19 | -
CASSPPRLAGGVEQYF | TGTGCCAGCAGCCCGCCGAGGCTAGCGGGAGGGGTCGAGCAGTACTTC | TRBJ2-7 | - | TRBV3-2 | many
CASTPQGQMRETQYF | TGTGCCAGCACCCCCCAGGGTCAAATGAGAGAGACCCAGTACTTC | TRBJ2-5 | - | TRBV7-2 | many
CASSNSVDRPPLEQYF | TGTGCCAGCAGCAATAGCGTGGACAGGCCCCCCTTGGAGCAGTACTTC | TRBJ2-7 | TRBD1 | TRBV7-9 | few
CASSIDLDTEAFF | TGTGCCAGTAGTATAGATCTCGACACTGAAGCTTTCTTT | TRBJ1-1 | - | TRBV19 | many
CSAKGLAGNYEQYF | TGCAGTGCGAAAGGACTAGCGGGAAACTACGAGCAGTACTTC | TRBJ2-7 | TRBD2 | TRBV20-1 | few
CASSLSWGGNEKLFF | TGTGCCAGCAGCCTATCGTGGGGGGGGAATGAAAAACTGTTTTTT | TRBJ1-4 | - | TRBV9 | many
CASSQETGNSPLHF | TGTGCCAGCAGCCAAGAAACGGGTAATTCACCCCTCCACTTT | TRBJ1-6 | - | TRBV14 | many
CASSKTGLADSYNEQFF | TGTGCCAGCAGTAAAACGGGCCTAGCGGACTCCTACAATGAGCAGTTCTTC | TRBJ2-1 | TRBD2 | TRBV12-3/TRBV12-4 | -
CSVTRSLAKNIQYF | TGCAGTGTCACTCGCAGCTTAGCCAAAAACATTCAGTACTTC | TRBJ2-4 | - | TRBV20-1 | many
CASSRSGSFNEQFF | TGTGCCAGCAGCCGTAGCGGGAGTTTTAATGAGCAGTTCTTC | TRBJ2-1 | TRBD2 | TRBV3-1 | -
CASTEGLLEQFF | TGTGCCAGCACGGAGGGACTTCTTGAGCAGTTCTTC | TRBJ2-1 | - | TRBV28 | many
CASSLQVVMNTEAFF | TGTGCCAGCAGCTTGCAGGTAGTCATGAACACTGAAGCTTTCTTT | TRBJ1-1 | - | TRBV5-5 | -
CASSQSPSGAGGQFF | TGTGCCAGCAGCCAATCCCCTAGCGGGGCTGGGGGGCAGTTCTTC | TRBJ2-1 | TRBD2 | TRBV3-1 | many
CASYDRSSGSEQFF | TGCGCCAGCTATGACAGGTCCTCGGGGAGTGAGCAGTTCTTC | TRBJ2-1 | - | TRBV10-2 | -
CAGRPGRMNTGELFF | TGTGCCGGGAGACCGGGACGGATGAACACCGGGGAGCTGTTTTTT | TRBJ2-2 | - | TRBV2 | many
CASRKPPTEAFF | TGTGCCAGCAGGAAACCGCCTACTGAAGCTTTCTTT | TRBJ1-1 | - | TRBV6-2/TRBV6-3 | few
CASKTEPDTQYF | TGTGCCAGCAAGACAGAGCCAGATACGCAGTATTTT | TRBJ2-3 | - | TRBV28 | many
CSASSMTSGTGSEQFF | TGCAGTGCTAGTTCAATGACTAGCGGGACTGGTAGTGAGCAGTTCTTC | TRBJ2-1 | TRBD2 | TRBV20-1 | few
CASSLRTRYEQYF | TGTGCCAGCAGTTTACGAACTCGCTACGAGCAGTACTTC | TRBJ2-7 | - | TRBV28 | many
CASSTTSGRRNEQFF | TGTGCCAGCAGCACCACTAGCGGGAGGCGGAATGAGCAGTTCTTC | TRBJ2-1 | TRBD2 | TRBV25-1 | -
CASSSIQGTAGNTIYF | TGTGCCAGCAGTTCTATACAGGGGACCGCTGGAAACACCATATATTTT | TRBJ1-3 | TRBD1 | TRBV11-2 | many
CASSIGQSNQPQHF | TGTGCCAGTAGTATAGGACAGAGCAATCAGCCCCAGCATTTT | TRBJ1-5 | - | TRBV19 | -
CASSYSGAAGGPGFADTQYF | TGTGCCAGCAGTTACTCGGGGGCAGCGGGAGGGCCCGGTTTCGCAGATACGCAGTATTTT | TRBJ2-3 | TRBD2 | TRBV6-2/TRBV6-3 | many
CSAYTADRPIYEQYF | TGCAGTGCCTATACCGCAGACAGACCAATCTACGAGCAGTACTTC | TRBJ2-7 | - | TRBV20-1 | -
CASSEGSTDTQYF | TGTGCCAGCAGTGAAGGGAGCACAGATACGCAGTATTTT | TRBJ2-3 | - | TRBV6-4 | many
CASSLVGVSGANVLTF | TGTGCCAGCAGCTTAGTGGGGGTCTCTGGGGCCAACGTCCTGACTTTC | TRBJ2-6 | - | TRBV11-2 | many
CASSLRPASCGHTF | TGTGCCAGCAGTTTAAGGCCAGCTTCCTGTGGCCACACCTTC | TRBJ1-2 | - | TRBV12-3/TRBV12-4 | few
CASRFSGPEMGYTF | TGTGCCAGCAGGTTCTCCGGGCCAGAAATGGGCTACACCTTC | TRBJ1-2 | - | TRBV28 | -
CASSLAQSMNTEAFF | TGTGCCAGCAGCTTAGCGCAGTCGATGAACACTGAAGCTTTCTTT | TRBJ1-1 | - | TRBV7-8 | -
CASSLGRTLAGTDTQYF | TGTGCCAGCAGCTTAGGAAGGACACTAGCGGGAACAGATACGCAGTATTTT | TRBJ2-3 | TRBD2 | TRBV7-9 | few
CASSIFSTVYSGNTIYF | TGTGCCAGTAGTATTTTCAGTACGGTCTACTCTGGAAACACCATATATTTT | TRBJ1-3 | - | TRBV19 | -
CASSLVQGVDEQYF | TGTGCCAGCAGCTTAGTCCAGGGTGTGGACGAGCAGTACTTC | TRBJ2-7 | - | TRBV11-2 | many
CASSIGFSGSYNEQFF | TGTGCCAGTAGTATCGGTTTTAGCGGATCCTACAATGAGCAGTTCTTC | TRBJ2-1 | - | TRBV19 | -
CSVRTGNSYEQYF | TGCAGCGTCCGGACAGGGAACTCCTACGAGCAGTACTTC | TRBJ2-7 | TRBD1 | TRBV29-1 | many
CAWSGVSEYQPQHF | TGTGCCTGGAGTGGTGTGTCCGAATATCAGCCCCAGCATTTT | TRBJ1-5 | - | TRBV30 | -
CSARATGQPSNSPLHF | TGCAGTGCTAGAGCCACAGGGCAACCGAGTAATTCACCCCTCCACTTT | TRBJ1-6 | - | TRBV20-1 | -
CASSFSGLAGGSVNEQFF | TGTGCCAGCAGTTTCTCGGGACTAGCGGGAGGTTCGGTCAATGAGCAGTTCTTC | TRBJ2-1 | TRBD2 | TRBV27 | many
CASSFTGTFTKNTEAFF | TGTGCCAGCAGCTTCACAGGGACCTTCACTAAGAACACTGAAGCTTTCTTT | TRBJ1-1 | - | TRBV7-6 | -
CASSSREVPDTQYF | TGCGCCAGCAGCTCGAGGGAGGTCCCAGATACGCAGTATTTT | TRBJ2-3 | - | TRBV5-1 | -
CASSLGARRINEQFF | TGTGCCAGCAGTTTAGGAGCTAGGAGGATCAATGAGCAGTTCTTC | TRBJ2-1 | - | TRBV12-3/TRBV12-4 | few
CASSGEPQGTNSYEQYF | TGTGCCAGCAGTGGCGAACCACAGGGAACTAACTCCTACGAGCAGTACTTC | TRBJ2-7 | - | TRBV6-1 | few
CASREVGESYNEQFF | TGTGCCAGCAGGGAAGTGGGAGAGTCCTACAATGAGCAGTTCTTC | TRBJ2-1 | - | TRBV12-3/TRBV12-4 | -
CASSAFVGYGYTF | TGTGCCAGCAGCGCCTTTGTGGGTTATGGCTACACCTTC | TRBJ1-2 | - | TRBV12-3/TRBV12-4 | -
CASSSAGAEPLNTEAFF | TGTGCCAGCAGTTCAGCCGGGGCCGAGCCCTTGAACACTGAAGCTTTCTTT | TRBJ1-1 | - | TRBV28 | many
CATDTGANVLTF | TGTGCCACCGACACTGGGGCCAACGTCCTGACTTTC | TRBJ2-6 | - | TRBV2 | -
CASSLIGLAGDNEQFF | TGTGCCAGCAGCTTAATTGGACTAGCGGGCGACAATGAGCAGTTCTTC | TRBJ2-1 | TRBD2 | TRBV13 | -
CASSLAGQGMKDSPLHF | TGTGCCAGCAGTTTAGCGGGACAGGGGATGAAGGATTCACCCCTCCACTTT | TRBJ1-6 | TRBD1 | TRBV12-3/TRBV12-4 | -
CASSLYRGDTEAFF | TGTGCCAGCAGTTTATACAGGGGAGATACTGAAGCTTTCTTT | TRBJ1-1 | TRBD1 | TRBV28 | -
CASSSGQSDTQYF | TGTGCCAGCAGCTCGGGGCAGTCAGATACGCAGTATTTT | TRBJ2-3 | - | TRBV25-1 | -
CASSSGTVLHEQYF | TGTGCCAGCAGCTCCGGGACAGTGCTCCACGAGCAGTACTTC | TRBJ2-7 | TRBD1 | TRBV27 | -
CASSYSMGLIGTQYF | TGTGCCAGCAGTTACTCGATGGGACTGATCGGTACGCAGTATTTT | TRBJ2-3 | - | TRBV6-2/TRBV6-3 | few
CASDLGLAGGQETQYF | TGTGCCAGCGATTTGGGACTAGCGGGAGGGCAAGAGACCCAGTACTTC | TRBJ2-5 | TRBD2 | TRBV2 | many